This T cell receptor (beta chain) was documented in a study of blood T cell repertoires in COVID-19. Study summary: Samples taken during acute and convalescent COVID-19 were collected in the United States, Italy and Spain.

The data were produced by immunoSEQ multiplex PCR, yet TCRdb's version contains in-frame clones alone and is incomplete. Seen here are 150,000 or so clones, 70% to 90% observed once, and the top ten hold about 1.2%. This CDR3 contains 14 residues. The V segment lost 7 bases and the J segment 4 bases; nucleotides outside the gene matches: 8. CDR1 and CDR2 from the germline V gene are SQVTM and ANQGSEA. The TCR sequence derives from a man aged 60-69 years who had recovered from COVID-19. The genes are TRBV29-1 and TRBJ2-5; TRBD2 matches 11 bases. Sequenced input: peripheral blood. Written as DNA, the CDR3 is TGCAGCGCTAGCGGGGGGTCAGATCTAGAGACCCAGTACTTC. As protein: CSASGGSDLETQYF.